The T cell receptor beta chain under discussion was sequenced for a study of human T cells and chemical hapten exposure. Notes on the study in general: It was expanded TCRs that formed significantly more large CDR3 similarity clusters than controls did.

One entry per CDR3 protein results from TCRdb running MiXCR on the RACE reads. The repertoire holds about 96,000 distinct CDR3 sequences, roughly a tenth seen once, with about 2% in the top ten. Time point given: patch test 2, 6 weeks after DPC sensitization. The treatment denotes: therapeutic diphenylcyclopropenone sensitization with weekly scalp DPC. Blood was collected ahead of every patch test applied. Every donor had alopecia and was 18 to 70 years old; all were suitable for DPC. This clonotype was recorded many times. The target antigen is unknown. The CDR3 runs to 15 residues. V lost 8 bases to trimming and J lost 4 bases; unmatched junction nucleotides: 6. CDR1 KGHSH and CDR2 LQKENI come from the germline V gene.

This TCR was sampled from a woman in her forties with alopecia areata. Some clones in this sample may be carry-over from other donors' samples. The chain links TRBV18 to TRBJ2-3; TRBD2 matches 13 bases. The sample consisted of whole blood, taken in connection with sensitization to the hapten diphenylcyclopropenone (DPC). The CDR3 DNA is TGTGCCAGCCCAGTGGGACTAGCGGGATCAGATACGCAGTATTTT. Translation: CASPVGLAGSDTQYF.